The 9 T cell receptor beta chains in this list originate from one sample, sequenced in a study of long-term antiretroviral therapy in people with HIV. Survey level was the resolution at which the v3.0 immunoSEQ assay ran. The assay was immunoSEQ multiplex PCR, and TCRdb's table has in-frame clones only and misses some. This sample yields 25,000 to 35,000 clones, of which about 96% are seen a single time; approximately 2.5% belongs to the top ten. The source material was unsorted PBMCs, sampled around 6.6 years after starting antiretroviral therapy. These receptor sequences come from a man younger than 40 with HIV.

The V call is TRBV6-5, the J call TRBJ1-1, with 7 bases that match TRBD1. J was trimmed by 1 base and V by 4 bases; bases with no gene match: 9. Germline V gene data show CDR1 as MNHEY and CDR2 as SVGAGI. CDR3 size: 16 residues. CDR3: CASSSRLDRKNTEAFF. The CDR3 coding sequence is TGTGCCAGCAGTTCTCGATTGGACAGGAAGAACACTGAAGCTTTCTTT.

This rearrangement joins TRBV10-3 to TRBJ2-2, with D unresolved. The germline V and J ends were trimmed by 2 bases and 9 bases, with 7 bases remaining between them. The CDR3 is 12 residues long. Germline V gene lookup returns CDR1 ENHRY and CDR2 SYGVKD. CDR3 sequence (DNA): TGTGCCATCAGTGAGAGTCAACGGGAGCTGTTTTTT. Translating gives CAISESQRELFF.

The V and J genes are TRBV9 and TRBJ2-2; D perhaps matches TRBD2 (6 bases). Trimming took off 4 bases at V and 0 bases at J, with 13 bases between the two ends. The CDR3 covers 16 residues. From germline, CDR1 is SGDLS and CDR2 YYNGEE. The CDR3 nucleotides read TGTGCCAGCAGCCCTGAGGGAGGTACGAACACCGGGGAGCTGTTTTTT. Translated: CASSPEGGTNTGELFF.

J is TRBJ1-1 and V is TRBV5-6, with 8 bases identical to TRBD1. The CDR3 runs 16 residues. After removal of 1 base from V and 5 bases from J, the junction contained 10 bases not matched to a gene. In germline, CDR1 is SGHDT, CDR2 YYEEEE. CDR3 DNA sequence: TGTGCCAGCAGCTTGTTCGCAGGGGGCGCGGGAACTGAAGCTTTCTTT. Its translation is CASSLFAGGAGTEAFF.

The gene calls are TRBV6-5 and TRBJ1-1; D remains ambiguous. CDR3 length: 13 amino acids. CDR1 is MNHEY, CDR2 SVGAGI, per germline. V gave up 8 bases and J gave up 1 base, with 11 bases separating them. The CDR3 loop is CASRNGENTEAFF. The CDR3 DNA sequence: TGTGCCAGCCGGAACGGGGAGAACACTGAAGCTTTCTTT.

The chain joins TRBV2 to TRBJ1-1; no clear D gene. Deletions cut 6 bases from V and 2 bases from J, with 7 bases between. The CDR3 is made up of 12 amino acids. Germline V gives CDR1 SNHLY, CDR2 FYNNEI. CDR3 residues: CASRRGNTEAFF. In DNA form, the CDR3 reads TGTGCCAGCAGAAGAGGAAACACTGAAGCTTTCTTT.

The V and J genes are TRBV7-2 and TRBJ2-3; D is unclear. The germline gives CDR1 SGHTA, CDR2 FQGNSA. CDR3 length: 11 amino acids. With 3 bases removed from V and 5 bases from J, the gap between germline ends came to 3 bases. CDR3 in amino acids: CASSFEDTQYF. The CDR3 DNA is TGTGCCAGCAGCTTCGAAGATACGCAGTATTTT.

This clone has a single count. The chain couples TRBV5-6 to TRBJ1-1; D is ambiguous. The CDR3 contains 14 residues. V was trimmed by 4 bases and J by 2 bases, leaving 12 bases between them. In germline, CDR1 is SGHDT, CDR2 YYEEEE. Written as DNA, the CDR3 is TGTGCCAGCAGCCAACCGGAGATTAACACTGAAGCTTTCTTT. This sequence encodes CASSQPEINTEAFF.

The rearrangement joins TRBV13 to TRBJ2-1; a possible D gene is TRBD2 (5 bases). The V gene's germline CDR1 is PRHDT and CDR2 FYEKMQ (reference sequence). The V end lost 3 bases, the J end lost 0 bases, and 9 bases lay between the germline ends. This CDR3 has 15 residues. DNA for the CDR3: TGTGCCAGCAGCTTTGAGCGGAGCTCCTACAATGAGCAGTTCTTC. Protein product: CASSFERSSYNEQFF.